The 23 T cell receptor beta chains presented below share a single source sample, sequenced in a study of Graves' ophthalmopathy and Graves' hyperthyroidism. RNA transcripts yielded amplified TCR beta CDR3 regions. Amplification began with first-round RT-PCR using HTBI primers, then second-round multiplex PCR was performed. TCRdb recomputed calls from the multiplex PCR reads with MiXCR, one row per CDR3 protein. The table includes almost 750,000 distinct CDR3 sequences, approximately 40% detected once. Sequenced input: peripheral blood. The source is an adult man with Graves' ophthalmopathy.

The table lists this clonotype with many counts. CDR3 nucleotides: TGTGCCAGCAGCCCCGACGGAGATGGAAACACCATATATTTT. As protein: CASSPDGDGNTIYF. The chain combines TRBV7-8 with TRBJ1-3; D gene uncertain. V gave up 5 bases and J gave up 3 bases, with 11 bases separating them. The CDR3 has 14 residues. Germline V CDR1 and CDR2: SGHVS, FQNEAQ.

The chain joins TRBV10-3 to TRBJ1-3; 7 bases agree with TRBD1. There are 16 residues in the CDR3. Trimming removed 5 bases from V and 0 bases from J; junction bases left unmatched: 7. The germline gives CDR1 ENHRY, CDR2 SYGVKD. The CDR3 is CAISSGTDHSGNTIYF. The DNA of the CDR3 is TGTGCCATCAGTTCCGGGACAGATCACTCTGGAAACACCATATATTTT.

Written as DNA, the CDR3 is TGTGCCCCTCTGGCGGACAGTCATGGCTACACCTTC. Encoded protein: CAPLADSHGYTF. The chain recombines TRBV15 with TRBJ1-2; D is possibly TRBD1 (6 bases). The CDR3 has 12 amino acids. V shed 11 bases and J shed 6 bases, with 16 bases lying between them. Germline-derived CDR1 and CDR2 are LNHNV and YYDKDF (reference sequence).

This clonotype has a single count. A read error may be the cause here, since a much bigger clone is one base away. The chain combines TRBV2 with TRBJ1-1; D is undetermined. CDR1 is SNHLY, CDR2 FYNNEI, per germline. The CDR3 has 13 residues. V was pared by 6 bases and J by 1 base, with 9 bases between. CDR3: CASSAYGNTEAFF. In DNA, the CDR3 is TGTGCCAGCAGCGCATACGGGAACACTGAAGCTTTCTTT.

The V call is TRBV15, the J call TRBJ1-1; D call uncertain. The V end was cut by 2 bases, the J end by 0 bases, with 7 bases between. Germline CDR1 LNHNV, CDR2 YYDKDF (reference sequence). The CDR3 runs to 14 residues. The CDR3 coding sequence is TGTGCCACCAGCAGACGGTTGGTGAACACTGAAGCTTTCTTT. Encoded protein: CATSRRLVNTEAFF.

This chain connects TRBV12-3 or TRBV12-4 to TRBJ1-4, with 8 bases that match TRBD1. The V gene end was trimmed by 7 bases and the J gene end by 8 bases; junction bases not matched to a gene: 9. The CDR3 loop spans 14 amino acids. The CDR3 coding sequence is TGTGCCAGCACCGACAGGGGCAGTAGCGAAAAACTGTTTTTT. Translation: CASTDRGSSEKLFF.

For this clonotype: The junction shows a germline mismatch at one end, possibly a read error. The V call is TRBV19, the J call TRBJ1-2, with no clear D. CDR1 LNHDA and CDR2 SQIVND come from the germline V gene (reference sequence). This CDR3 comprises 15 residues. This chain's CDR3 is CASSTPLRANYGHTF. CDR3 in DNA: TGTGCCAGTAGTACCCCTTTACGAGCGAACTATGGCCACACCTTC.

To note about this clonotype: Germline and junction disagree at one end, which may indicate a read error. The chain combines TRBV10-3 with TRBJ2-7, with 10 nucleotides matching TRBD2. The CDR3 length is 14 residues. CDR1 and CDR2 from the germline V gene are ENHRY and SYGVKD. The DNA of the CDR3 is TGTGCCAGCAGTTCAGCGGGAGGGGCGAACGAGCAGTACTTC. It translates to CASSSAGGANEQYF.

This clonotype was recorded at least ten times. V and J are TRBV25-1 and TRBJ2-7, with a tentative D call TRBD2 (5 bases). CDR1 is MGHDK and CDR2 is SYGVNS in the germline V gene. V was clipped by 0 bases and J by 7 bases, with 16 bases between them. The CDR3 has 15 residues. This CDR3 is CASSEYGFRTGEQYF. CDR3 in DNA: TGTGCCAGCAGTGAATATGGGTTCCGGACGGGGGAGCAGTACTTC.

V and J are TRBV2 and TRBJ2-5, with D perhaps matching TRBD1 (6 bases). Germline V gene lookup returns CDR1 SNHLY and CDR2 FYNNEI. The CDR3 totals 13 residues. In nucleotides, the CDR3 is TGTGCTCGGACAGAGAACTTCCAAGAGACCCAGTACTTC. Encoded protein: CARTENFQETQYF.

This clonotype has only a few counts. The V call is TRBV11-2, the J call TRBJ2-7; the match to TRBD1 covers 7 bases. CDR1 and CDR2 from the germline V gene are SGHAT and FQNNGV. This CDR3 is built from 14 residues. Germline trimming cut 5 bases from V and 3 bases from J; bases unmatched to any gene: 7. CDR3: CASSPTGADYEQYF. CDR3 nucleotides: TGTGCCAGCAGCCCCACAGGGGCAGACTACGAGCAGTACTTC.

V is TRBV7-9 and J is TRBJ2-2; 9 bases align to TRBD2. The V gene end was trimmed by 5 bases and the J gene end by 1 base; junction bases not matched to a gene: 5. This CDR3 comprises 16 residues. CDR1 and CDR2 (germline): SEHNR, FQNEAQ (reference sequence). Written as DNA, the CDR3 is TGTGCCAGCAGCCAGATAGCGGGGGAGAACACCGGGGAGCTGTTTTTT. Translation gives CASSQIAGENTGELFF.

This clonotype came up a few times. The chain couples TRBV9 to TRBJ1-6, with 11 bases identical to TRBD1. Germline-derived CDR1 and CDR2 are SGDLS and YYNGEE. The CDR3 is 16 amino acids. The V gene end was trimmed by 5 bases and the J gene end by 6 bases; junction bases not matched to a gene: 7. DNA for the CDR3: TGTGCCAGCAGTTTCTGGACAGGGGGCGGTAATTCACCCCTCCACTTT. As protein: CASSFWTGGGNSPLHF.

This clonotype has more than one count but fewer than ten. The chain combines TRBV7-2 with TRBJ1-2; possible D gene TRBD1, 5 bases. Germline V gene sequence: CDR1 SGHTA, CDR2 FQGNSA. Trimming pared 5 bases from V and 7 bases from J, leaving 14 bases between. The CDR3 spans 13 residues. The CDR3: CASSQDGTFGYTF. As DNA, the CDR3 is TGTGCCAGCAGCCAAGACGGGACCTTTGGCTACACCTTC.

The chain uses TRBV6-4 and TRBJ1-5; D not certain. Per the germline V gene, CDR1 is MRHNA and CDR2 is SNTAGT. The CDR3 has 14 amino acids. Trimming took 7 bases from V and 4 from J, leaving 14 bases between them. The chain's CDR3 is CASTLHSFNQPQHF. The CDR3 region has the DNA TGTGCCAGCACCCTACATAGCTTTAATCAGCCCCAGCATTTT.

This clonotype was counted at least ten times. The genes are TRBV29-1 and TRBJ2-7; the D is unclear. CDR1 is SQVTM and CDR2 is ANQGSEA in the germline V gene. Deletions cut 0 bases from V and 3 bases from J, with 6 bases between. CDR3 size: 12 residues. The CDR3: CSVEDTRYEQYF. CDR3 nucleotide sequence: TGCAGCGTTGAAGATACCCGCTACGAGCAGTACTTC.

This clonotype was counted between two and nine times. V and J are TRBV10-3 and TRBJ1-5; TRBD1 is a possible D gene (5 bases). Trimming pared 10 bases from V and 8 bases from J, leaving 12 bases between. Germline V gene data show CDR1 as ENHRY and CDR2 as SYGVKD. The CDR3 runs to 11 residues. The CDR3 loop is CASREREPQHF. CDR3 nucleotides: TGTGCCAGCAGGGAGAGAGAGCCCCAGCATTTT.

The V gene is TRBV7-9, the J gene TRBJ2-2; D remains ambiguous. CDR1 is SEHNR and CDR2 is FQNEAQ in the germline V gene (reference sequence). Trimming removed 10 bases from V and 3 bases from J, with 18 bases in between. CDR3 length equals 15 residues. Written as DNA, the CDR3 is TGTGCCACTAAAGCGAGCCAAACCTACACCGGGGAGCTGTTTTTT. Its protein is CATKASQTYTGELFF. The entire variable domain, with the rest obtained from reference TRBV7-9 and TRBJ2-2, is as follows: DTGVSQNPRHKITKRGQNVTFRCDPISEHNRLYWYRQTLGQGPEFLTYFQNEAQLEKSRLLSDRFSAERPKGSFSTLEIQRTEQGDSAMYLCATKASQTYTGELFFGEGSRLTVL.

Details on this clonotype: One end of the junction does not line up with germline, which may come from a read error. The chain employs TRBV24-1 and TRBJ2-5; 14 bases agree with TRBD2. Germline CDR1 reads KGHDR; CDR2 reads SFDVKD. The CDR3 is 16 amino acids. CDR3: CASSLGTSGGRETQYF. The CDR3 region has the DNA TGTGCCAGCAGTCTCGGGACTAGCGGGGGTCGGGAGACCCAGTACTTC.

The chain links TRBV2 to TRBJ2-5, with 8 bases lining up with TRBD2. CDR1 SNHLY and CDR2 FYNNEI come from the germline V gene. CDR3 size: 14 residues. V lost 7 bases to trimming and J lost 2 bases; unmatched junction nucleotides: 6. In nucleotides, the CDR3 is TGTGCCAGCAAACTAGCGGATATACAAGAGACCCAGTACTTC. Translated: CASKLADIQETQYF.

A word on this clonotype: One end of the junction is discordant with germline, which a read error may explain. This sequence joins TRBV7-9 and TRBJ2-7; 7 bases are shared with TRBD1. Germline-derived CDR1 and CDR2 are SEHNR and FQNEAQ (reference sequence). This CDR3 comprises 15 residues. The CDR3 region is CASSLATGTSCEQYF. CDR3 DNA sequence: TGTGCCAGCAGCTTAGCGACAGGGACGTCCTGCGAGCAGTACTTC.

This clonotype has a count of ten or more. This chain connects TRBV7-9 to TRBJ1-3; 9 nucleotides align to TRBD1. The J segment lost 2 bases and the V segment lost 5 bases, leaving 4 bases of the junction unmatched. Germline loops: CDR1 SEHNR, CDR2 FQNEAQ (reference sequence). The CDR3 is 15 residues long. As DNA, the CDR3 is TGTGCCAGCAGCCCCAGGACAGGGGCTGGAAACACCATATATTTT. Translated, it gives CASSPRTGAGNTIYF. The full variable domain, in which reference TRBV7-9 and TRBJ1-3 provide the parts outside the CDR3, is DTGVSQNPRHKITKRGQNVTFRCDPISEHNRLYWYRQTLGQGPEFLTYFQNEAQLEKSRLLSDRFSAERPKGSFSTLEIQRTEQGDSAMYLCASSPRTGAGNTIYFGEGSWLTVV.

This clonotype was recorded a few times. The chain joins TRBV7-3 to TRBJ2-7; D is perhaps TRBD1 (8 bases). Germline-derived CDR1 and CDR2 are SGHTA and FQGTGA. The V end was cut by 5 bases, the J end by 0 bases, with 14 bases between. The CDR3 covers 15 residues. The chain's CDR3 is CASSHTGGASYEQYF. The CDR3 bases are TGTGCCAGCAGCCATACAGGGGGGGCCTCCTACGAGCAGTACTTC.